The TCR beta chain described here comes from a study of CD8+ T cells in alopecia areata. At the level of the study: Patients received oral tofacitinib, 5 to 10 mg twice daily, for moderate-to-severe alopecia areata. Study-wide results and caveats: Sequencing of scalp samples also captures resident alphabeta T cells of normal skin.

This clone was found once. Antigen unknown. Trimming at V came to 0 bases and at J to 4 bases, leaving 5 bases not matched to a gene. Looked up from germline, CDR1 is GTSNPN and CDR2 is SVGIG (reference sequence). The CDR3 extends over 14 amino acids. The treatment is: oral pan-JAK inhibitor, 5-10 mg twice daily. RNA extraction and reverse transcription yielded cDNA as sequencing template. Profiling relied on immunoSEQ multiplex PCR, and the TCRdb table lists in-frame clones only, not all of them. The sample has about 200,000 clones; roughly three fifths are singletons. The rearrangement uses TRBV30 and TRBJ1-2; the match to TRBD1 covers 7 bases. The TCR was taken from a human donor with alopecia areata. Sequencing was performed on CD4+ T cells sorted from blood, taken at week 4, from a patient treated with tofacitinib. CDR3 sequence (DNA): TGTGCCTGGAGTGTACAACAGGGGTCCTATGGCTACACCTTC. Its protein is CAWSVQQGSYGYTF.